This TCR beta chain was retrieved from a study of T cells in Graves' hyperthyroidism and ophthalmopathy. Study observations and caveats: The model foresaw ophthalmopathy a median around 6 months prior to onset. In blood, most of the thyroid clonotypes expanded above 0.001 were also present.

Germline CDR1 reads GTSNPN; CDR2 reads SVGIG (reference sequence). The CDR3 totals 12 residues. Trimming removed 2 bases from V and 3 bases from J, with 8 bases in between. This clonotype was recorded a few times. The antigen remains undetermined. The study excluded patients with uncontrolled infection, other autoimmune disease, pregnancy or lactation. Used for diagnoses were clinical symptoms, serum thyroxine and TRAb, thyroid ultrasound and orbital computed tomography. Researchers amplified the TCR beta CDR3 regions from RNA transcripts. The HTBI set primed first-round TCR CDR3 RT-PCR. MiXCR, run by TCRdb on the multiplex PCR reads, gives a single entry per CDR3 protein. Altogether hundreds of thousands of distinct CDR3 sequences are present, about a fifth being singletons, with the ten largest covering 30% to 40%.

The J gene is TRBJ2-7, the V gene TRBV30; D not certain. The sequence was obtained from a man between 25 and 39 years old with Graves' ophthalmopathy. The source material was blood. CDR3 amino acids: CAWSPGNYEQYF. In nucleotides, the CDR3 is TGTGCCTGGAGTCCCGGAAACTACGAGCAGTACTTC. Supplemented by reference TRBV30 and TRBJ2-7, the full variable domain reads SQTIHQWPATLVQPVGSPLSLECTVEGTSNPNLYWYRQAAGRGLQLLFYSVGIGQISSEVPQNLSASRPQDRQFILSSKKLLLSDSGFYLCAWSPGNYEQYFGPGTRLTVT.